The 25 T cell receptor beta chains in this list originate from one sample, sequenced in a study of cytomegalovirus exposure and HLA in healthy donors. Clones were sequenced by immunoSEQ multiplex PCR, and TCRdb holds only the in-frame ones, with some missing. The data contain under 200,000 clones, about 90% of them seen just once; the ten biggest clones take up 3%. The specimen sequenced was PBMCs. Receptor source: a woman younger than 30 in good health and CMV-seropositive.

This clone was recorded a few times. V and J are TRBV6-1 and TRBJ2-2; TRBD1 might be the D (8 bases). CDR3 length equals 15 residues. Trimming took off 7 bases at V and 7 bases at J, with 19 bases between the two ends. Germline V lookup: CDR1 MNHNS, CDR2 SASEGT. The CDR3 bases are TGTGCCAGCATCATAGACAGGGGAGGGTTCGGGGAGCTGTTTTTT. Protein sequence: CASIIDRGGFGELFF.

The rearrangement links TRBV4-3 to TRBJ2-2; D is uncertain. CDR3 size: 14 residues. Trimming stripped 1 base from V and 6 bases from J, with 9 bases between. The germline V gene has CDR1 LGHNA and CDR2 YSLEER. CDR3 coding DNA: TGCGCCAGCAGCCAAGCCGAGGATCCCGGGGAGCTGTTTTTT. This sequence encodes CASSQAEDPGELFF.

CDR3 loop: CASSSGQGDTGELFF. CDR3 coding DNA: TGTGCCAGCAGTAGCGGACAGGGAGACACCGGGGAGCTGTTTTTT. This rearrangement joins TRBV6-4 to TRBJ2-2; 8 bases align to TRBD1. The CDR3 covers 15 residues. V lost 5 bases and J lost 3; bases outside the gene matches: 5. Germline V gene lookup returns CDR1 MRHNA and CDR2 SNTAGT.

The CDR3 coding sequence is TGTGCCAGCAGCGTAAGCAGCGGGAGCGAGCAGTACTTC. Amino acid sequence: CASSVSSGSEQYF. J is TRBJ2-7 and V is TRBV9, with 8 bases identical to TRBD2. The CDR3 is made up of 13 amino acids. V trimming: 1 base; J trimming: 6 bases; junction bases outside the gene matches: 3. The germline gives CDR1 SGDLS, CDR2 YYNGEE.

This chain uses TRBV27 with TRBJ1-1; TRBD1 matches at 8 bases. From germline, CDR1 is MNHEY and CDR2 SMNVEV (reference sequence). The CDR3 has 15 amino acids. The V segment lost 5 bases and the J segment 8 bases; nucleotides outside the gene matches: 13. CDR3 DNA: TGTGCCAGCAGTCCGGACGACCCAGGGGGCTCAGAAGCTTTCTTT. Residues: CASSPDDPGGSEAFF.

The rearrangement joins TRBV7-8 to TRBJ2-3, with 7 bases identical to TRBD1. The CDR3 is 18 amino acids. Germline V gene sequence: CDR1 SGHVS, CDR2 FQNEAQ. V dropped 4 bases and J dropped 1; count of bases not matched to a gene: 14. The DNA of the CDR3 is TGTGCCAGCAGCTCCGGGACAGTGACCTACAGGGGCACAGATACGCAGTATTTT. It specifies CASSSGTVTYRGTDTQYF.

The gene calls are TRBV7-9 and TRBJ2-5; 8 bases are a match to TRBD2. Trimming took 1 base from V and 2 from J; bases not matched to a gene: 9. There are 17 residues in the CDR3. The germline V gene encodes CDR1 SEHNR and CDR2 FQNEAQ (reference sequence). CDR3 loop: CASSLGEATSGQETQYF. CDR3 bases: TGTGCCAGCAGCTTAGGAGAGGCTACTAGCGGACAAGAGACCCAGTACTTC.

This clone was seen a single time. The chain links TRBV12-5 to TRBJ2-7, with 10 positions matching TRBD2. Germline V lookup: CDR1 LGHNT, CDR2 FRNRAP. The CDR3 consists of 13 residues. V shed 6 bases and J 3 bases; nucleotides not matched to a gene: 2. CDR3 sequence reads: CASGLAGGYEQYF. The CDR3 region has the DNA TGTGCTAGTGGGTTAGCGGGGGGCTACGAGCAGTACTTC.

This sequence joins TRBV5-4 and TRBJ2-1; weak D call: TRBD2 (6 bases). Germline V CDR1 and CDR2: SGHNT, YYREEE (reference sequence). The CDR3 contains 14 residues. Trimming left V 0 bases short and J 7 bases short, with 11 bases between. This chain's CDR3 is CASSLAGRSNEQFF. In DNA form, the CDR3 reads TGTGCCAGCAGCTTGGCCGGGAGAAGTAATGAGCAGTTCTTC.

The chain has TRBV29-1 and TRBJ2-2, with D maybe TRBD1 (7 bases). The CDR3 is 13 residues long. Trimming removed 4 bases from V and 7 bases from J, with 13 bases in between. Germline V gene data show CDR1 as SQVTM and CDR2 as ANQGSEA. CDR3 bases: TGCAGCGTTGGACAGGGAGGTGGCGGGGAGCTGTTTTTT. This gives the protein CSVGQGGGGELFF.

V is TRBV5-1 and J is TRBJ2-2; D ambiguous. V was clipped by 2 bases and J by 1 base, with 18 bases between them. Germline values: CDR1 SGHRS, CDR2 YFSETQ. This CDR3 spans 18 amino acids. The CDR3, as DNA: TGCGCCAGCAGCTTTAATTCGCCAGTAGCATTGAACACCGGGGAGCTGTTTTTT. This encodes CASSFNSPVALNTGELFF.

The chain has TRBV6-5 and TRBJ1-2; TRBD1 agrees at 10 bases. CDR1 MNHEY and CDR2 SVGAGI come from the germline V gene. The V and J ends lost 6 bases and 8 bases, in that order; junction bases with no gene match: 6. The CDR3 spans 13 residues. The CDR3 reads CASSRTGGGGYTF. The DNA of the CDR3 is TGTGCCAGCAGCCGGACAGGGGGAGGCGGCTACACCTTC.

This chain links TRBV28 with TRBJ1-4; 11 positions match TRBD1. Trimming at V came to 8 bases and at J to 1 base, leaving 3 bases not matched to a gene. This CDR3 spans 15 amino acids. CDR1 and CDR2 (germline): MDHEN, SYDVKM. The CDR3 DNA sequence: TGTGCCAGCGCGGGACAGGGGGTAACTAATGAAAAACTGTTTTTT. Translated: CASAGQGVTNEKLFF.

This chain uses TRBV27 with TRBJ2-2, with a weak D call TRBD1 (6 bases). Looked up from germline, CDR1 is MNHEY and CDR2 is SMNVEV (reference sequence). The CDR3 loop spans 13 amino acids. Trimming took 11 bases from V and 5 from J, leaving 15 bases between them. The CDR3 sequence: CAPRGAWTGELFF. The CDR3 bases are TGTGCCCCCAGGGGAGCCTGGACCGGGGAGCTGTTTTTT.

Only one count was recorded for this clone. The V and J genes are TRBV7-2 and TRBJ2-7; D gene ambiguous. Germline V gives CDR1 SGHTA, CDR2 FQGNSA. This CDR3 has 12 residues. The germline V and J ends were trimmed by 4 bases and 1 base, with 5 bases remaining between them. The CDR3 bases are TGTGCCAGCAGCTCCCGGTCCTACGAGCAGTACTTC. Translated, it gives CASSSRSYEQYF.

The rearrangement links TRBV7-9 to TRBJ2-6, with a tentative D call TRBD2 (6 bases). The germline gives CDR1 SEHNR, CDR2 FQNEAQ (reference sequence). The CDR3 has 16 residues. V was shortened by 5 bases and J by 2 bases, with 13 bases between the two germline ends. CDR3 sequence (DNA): TGTGCCAGCAGCGCCTCCGGGGGAACTGGGGCCAACGTCCTGACTTTC. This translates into CASSASGGTGANVLTF.

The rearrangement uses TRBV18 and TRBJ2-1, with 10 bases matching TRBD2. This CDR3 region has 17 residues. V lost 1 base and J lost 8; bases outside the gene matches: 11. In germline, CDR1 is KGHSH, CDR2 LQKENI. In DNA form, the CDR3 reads TGTGCCAGCTCACCACTAAGGCTAGCGGGGGTGAGGGATGAGCAGTTCTTC. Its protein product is CASSPLRLAGVRDEQFF.

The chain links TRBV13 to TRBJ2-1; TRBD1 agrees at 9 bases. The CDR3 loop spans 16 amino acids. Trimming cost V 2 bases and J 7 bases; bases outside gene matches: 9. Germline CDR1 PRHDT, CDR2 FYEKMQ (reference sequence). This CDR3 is CASSLYRDRAGNEQFF. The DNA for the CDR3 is TGTGCCAGCAGCTTATACCGGGACAGGGCTGGGAATGAGCAGTTCTTC.

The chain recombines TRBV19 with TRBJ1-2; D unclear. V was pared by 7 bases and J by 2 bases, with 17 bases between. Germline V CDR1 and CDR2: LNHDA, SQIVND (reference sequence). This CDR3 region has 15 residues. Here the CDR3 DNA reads TGTGCCAGTACCGTCTCTATCGGAGGGAACTATGGCTACACCTTC. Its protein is CASTVSIGGNYGYTF.

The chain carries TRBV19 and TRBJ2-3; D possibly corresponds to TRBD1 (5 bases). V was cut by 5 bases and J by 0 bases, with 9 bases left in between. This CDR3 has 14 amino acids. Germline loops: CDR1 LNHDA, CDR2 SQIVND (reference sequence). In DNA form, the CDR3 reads TGTGCCAGTAGTTTTAGACAGAGCACAGATACGCAGTATTTT. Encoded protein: CASSFRQSTDTQYF.

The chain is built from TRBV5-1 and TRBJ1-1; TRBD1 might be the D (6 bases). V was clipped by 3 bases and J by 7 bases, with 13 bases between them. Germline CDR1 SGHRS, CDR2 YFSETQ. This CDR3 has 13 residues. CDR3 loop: CASSSLKQGEAFF. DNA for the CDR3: TGCGCCAGCAGCTCACTAAAACAGGGTGAAGCTTTCTTT.

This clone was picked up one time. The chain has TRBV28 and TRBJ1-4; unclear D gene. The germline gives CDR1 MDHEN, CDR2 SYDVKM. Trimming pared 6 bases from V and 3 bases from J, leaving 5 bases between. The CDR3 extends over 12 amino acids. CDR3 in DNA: TGTGCCAGCAGAAAGCCTAATGAAAAACTGTTTTTT. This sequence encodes CASRKPNEKLFF.

DNA for the CDR3: TGTGCCAGCAGCGTAGCACTAGCGGGAGCAACAGATACGCAGTATTTT. This translates into CASSVALAGATDTQYF. The genes are TRBV9 and TRBJ2-3; 11 nucleotides align to TRBD2. The CDR3 sequence is 16 residues long. Germline CDR1 is SGDLS and CDR2 is YYNGEE. Trimming took 0 bases from V and 3 from J; bases not matched to a gene: 3.

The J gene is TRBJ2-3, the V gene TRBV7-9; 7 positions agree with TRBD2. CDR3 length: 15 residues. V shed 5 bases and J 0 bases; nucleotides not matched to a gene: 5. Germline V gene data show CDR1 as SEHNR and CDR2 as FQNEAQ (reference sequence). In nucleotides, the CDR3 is TGTGCCAGCAGCGCGCGCGGGGGAAGCACAGATACGCAGTATTTT. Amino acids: CASSARGGSTDTQYF.

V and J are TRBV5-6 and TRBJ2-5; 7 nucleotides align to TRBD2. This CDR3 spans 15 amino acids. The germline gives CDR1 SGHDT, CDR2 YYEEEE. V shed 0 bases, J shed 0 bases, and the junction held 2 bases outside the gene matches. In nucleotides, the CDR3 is TGTGCCAGCAGCTTGGGGCGGGGGTACCAAGAGACCCAGTACTTC. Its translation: CASSLGRGYQETQYF.